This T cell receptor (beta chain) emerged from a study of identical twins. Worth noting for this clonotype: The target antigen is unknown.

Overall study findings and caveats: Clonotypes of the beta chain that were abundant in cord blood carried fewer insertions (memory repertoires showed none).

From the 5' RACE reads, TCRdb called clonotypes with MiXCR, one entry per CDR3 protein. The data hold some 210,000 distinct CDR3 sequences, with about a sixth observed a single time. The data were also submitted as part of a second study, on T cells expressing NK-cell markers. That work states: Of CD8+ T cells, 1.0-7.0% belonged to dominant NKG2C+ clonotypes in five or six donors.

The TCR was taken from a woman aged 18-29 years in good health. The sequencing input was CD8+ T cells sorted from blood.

The CDR3 region has the DNA TGTGCCAGCAGCTTAGGTGTGGGCCTCCGACTGAGCTCCTACGAGCAGTACTTC. Translation: CASSLGVGLRLSSYEQYF. This chain joins TRBV11-1 and TRBJ2-7; D ambiguous. The germline V gene has CDR1 SGHAT and CDR2 FQDESV (reference sequence). V gave up 1 base and J gave up 0 bases, with 19 bases separating them. The CDR3 consists of 18 residues.